Listed here are 32 T cell receptor beta chains from one sample, sequenced in a study of Ad26.COV2.S vaccination and SARS-CoV-2 variants. Treatment here: 19 received Ad26.COV2.S at low or high dose, single or two shots; several received placebo; per-sample allocation not given. Day 63 after the first injection of vaccine or placebo was the sampling time. Sequencing used immunoSEQ multiplex PCR; TCRdb keeps in-frame clones, though not all of them. The sample shows roughly 250,000 clones, roughly nine tenths of them seen only once. Material: peripheral blood, obtained in a trial of Ad26.COV2.S vaccine versus placebo. All receptors derive from a person aged 18-60 years who received the Ad26.COV2.S COVID-19 vaccine or a placebo.

V gene TRBV6-2 or TRBV6-3 combines with J gene TRBJ2-2; TRBD2 might be the D (5 bases). Per the germline V gene, CDR1 is MNHEY and CDR2 is SVGEGT. The CDR3 covers 13 residues. The V end lost 1 base, the J end lost 6 bases, and 6 bases lay between the germline ends. In nucleotides, the CDR3 is TGTGCCAGCAGTTACTGGAGGCCCGGGGAGCTGTTTTTT. Translating it yields CASSYWRPGELFF.

As concerns this clone: Other nucleotide sequences in the sample specify the same CDR3. V is TRBV7-2 and J is TRBJ2-7, with 7 nucleotides matching TRBD1. The length of the CDR3 is 14 residues. Germline V CDR1 and CDR2: SGHTA, FQGNSA. Unmatched junction bases numbered 4, after V lost 1 base and J lost 4 bases. CDR3 region: CASSLGTGSYEQYF. Here the CDR3 DNA reads TGTGCCAGCAGCTTAGGGACAGGATCGTACGAGCAGTACTTC. Supplemented by reference TRBV7-2 and TRBJ2-7, the full variable domain reads GAGVSQSPSNKVTEKGKDVELRCDPISGHTALYWYRQSLGQGLEFLIYFQGNSAPDKSGLPSDRFSAERTGGSVSTLTIQRTQQEDSAVYLCASSLGTGSYEQYFGPGTRLTVT.

The rearrangement joins TRBV9 to TRBJ2-1, with 10 bases lining up with TRBD2. Germline-derived CDR1 and CDR2 are SGDLS and YYNGEE. V lost 0 bases and J lost 4; bases outside the gene matches: 10. The CDR3 covers 18 residues. The CDR3 DNA follows: TGTGCCAGCAGCGTAGGGCTAGCGGGGGCCGTCGGTTACAATGAGCAGTTCTTC. Amino acid sequence: CASSVGLAGAVGYNEQFF. Full variable domain (outside the CDR3, taken from reference TRBV9 and TRBJ2-1): DSGVTQTPKHLITATGQRVTLRCSPRSGDLSVYWYQQSLDQGLQFLIQYYNGEERAKGNILERFSAQQFPDLHSELNLSSLELGDSALYFCASSVGLAGAVGYNEQFFGPGTRLTVL.

The count of this clone is one. This chain joins TRBV4-1 and TRBJ2-5; 8 bases align to TRBD1. J was trimmed by 5 bases and V by 4 bases; bases with no gene match: 3. Germline V CDR1 and CDR2: MGHRA, YSYEKL. The CDR3 loop spans 13 amino acids. The CDR3 sequence is CASSRTGGETQYF. The CDR3 coding sequence is TGCGCCAGCAGCCGAACAGGGGGGGAGACCCAGTACTTC.

V usage is TRBV25-1 and J usage is TRBJ2-7; a possible D gene is TRBD1 (6 bases). Per the germline V gene, CDR1 is MGHDK and CDR2 is SYGVNS. This CDR3 contains 13 residues. Trimming left V 4 bases short and J 4 bases short, with 11 bases between. The DNA of the CDR3 is TGTGCCAGCAGTGCCACAGGGTGGTACGAGCAGTACGTC. As protein: CASSATGWYEQYV.

The chain couples TRBV10-3 to TRBJ2-1, with TRBD2 matching 10 bases. The germline V gene encodes CDR1 ENHRY and CDR2 SYGVKD. Trimming cost V 6 bases and J 7 bases; bases outside gene matches: 6. CDR3 length: 14 amino acids. CDR3 coding DNA: TGTGCCATCAGGGGAGCGGGGGGGCAGAATGAGCAGTTCTTC. It codes for CAIRGAGGQNEQFF.

This clone occurred once. The chain links TRBV9 to TRBJ2-7, with 7 bases lining up with TRBD2. The CDR3 consists of 14 residues. With 4 bases clipped from V and 5 bases from J, the junction kept 9 bases outside the gene matches. The germline V gene encodes CDR1 SGDLS and CDR2 YYNGEE. The CDR3 loop is CASSSRLASHEQYF. The CDR3 region has the DNA TGTGCCAGCAGCTCCCGACTAGCCAGCCACGAGCAGTACTTC.

This clone was seen a few times. This chain joins TRBV21-1 and TRBJ1-5; TRBD1, the table's D call, was not compared with the DNA. TRBV21-1 is noted as a pseudogene. The CDR3 runs to 15 residues. In DNA form, the CDR3 reads TGTGCTAGCAGAAAATTGACAGGGCCTCTGTGGCCCCAGCATTTT. It specifies CASRKLTGPLWPQHF.

This clone occurred once. The rearrangement joins TRBV3-1 (or the pseudogene TRBV3-2) to TRBJ2-2; maybe TRBD2 (6 bases). V lost 4 bases and J 6 bases, leaving 15 bases between the germline ends. The CDR3 is made up of 15 amino acids. CDR1 and CDR2 from the germline V gene are LGHDT and YNNKEL (reference sequence). CDR3 sequence reads: CASSRLQGGAGELFF. The DNA for the CDR3 is TGTGCCAGCAGCCGACTCCAGGGCGGGGCCGGGGAGCTGTTTTTT.

The chain recombines TRBV2 with TRBJ2-7, with no clear D. Trimming stripped 7 bases from V and 3 bases from J, with 13 bases between. In germline, CDR1 is SNHLY, CDR2 FYNNEI. This CDR3 is 13 amino acids long. DNA for the CDR3: TGTGCCAGCATATTAGCACAGAACTACGAGCAGTACGTC. Its protein is CASILAQNYEQYV.

This chain uses TRBV10-3 with TRBJ1-3, with a possible D match to TRBD1 (6 bases). This CDR3 spans 15 amino acids. V was cut by 7 bases and J by 0 bases, with 13 bases left in between. Germline V gives CDR1 ENHRY, CDR2 SYGVKD. CDR3 nucleotides: TGTGCCATCAAGGGGGAGGGAGACTCTGGAAACACCATATATTTT. Translated: CAIKGEGDSGNTIYF.

The chain combines TRBV3-1 (or the pseudogene TRBV3-2) with TRBJ1-5, with TRBD1 identical over 7 bases. The ends lost 1 base at V and 1 base at J; junction bases unmatched: 16. CDR3 length equals 20 residues. Germline CDR1 is LGHDT and CDR2 is YNNKEL (reference sequence). The chain's CDR3 is CASSQAPGTRQGGSNQPQHF. CDR3 DNA sequence: TGTGCCAGCAGCCAAGCCCCCGGGACGCGCCAGGGGGGGAGCAATCAGCCCCAGCATTTT.

V gene TRBV7-7 combines with J gene TRBJ2-2, with TRBD1 as a possible D gene (6 bases). Deletions cut 1 base from V and 6 bases from J, with 12 bases between. This CDR3 is built from 15 residues. Germline CDR1 reads SSHAT; CDR2 reads FNYEAQ (reference sequence). The CDR3 is CASSLGAGDAGELFF. For the CDR3, the DNA is TGTGCCAGCAGCTTAGGGGCAGGGGATGCCGGGGAGCTGTTTTTT.

The chain carries TRBV5-1 and TRBJ2-3, with unresolved D. The CDR3 extends over 13 amino acids. Between the trimmed V and J ends, which lost 4 bases and 6 bases, there was a span of 12 bases. Per the germline V gene, CDR1 is SGHRS and CDR2 is YFSETQ. The CDR3 protein is CASSLEVTDTQYF. Written as DNA, the CDR3 is TGCGCCAGCAGCCTTGAGGTTACGGATACGCAGTATTTT.

The chain is built from TRBV29-1 and TRBJ1-1; 7 bases map to TRBD1. The length of the CDR3 is 14 residues. Germline V gives CDR1 SQVTM, CDR2 ANQGSEA. J was trimmed by 4 bases and V by 6 bases; bases with no gene match: 11. CDR3 loop: CSVRVEGAATEAFF. CDR3 nucleotides: TGCAGCGTGAGGGTAGAGGGGGCAGCCACTGAAGCTTTCTTT.

The chain has TRBV27 and TRBJ1-1; 9 bases align to TRBD1. The CDR3 extends over 14 amino acids. The V gene end was trimmed by 3 bases and the J gene end by 4 bases; junction bases not matched to a gene: 3. The germline V gene has CDR1 MNHEY and CDR2 SMNVEV (reference sequence). CDR3 sequence reads: CASSFQGQGTEAFF. CDR3 DNA: TGTGCCAGCAGTTTTCAGGGACAGGGCACTGAAGCTTTCTTT.

The CDR3 region is CASSQRLNEQFF. The CDR3 DNA follows: TGTGCCAGCAGTCAGAGACTAAATGAGCAGTTCTTC. The rearrangement uses TRBV6-2 or TRBV6-3 and TRBJ2-1; D possibly corresponds to TRBD2 (5 bases). V lost 5 bases and J lost 7, with 9 bases in between. The germline gives CDR1 MNHEY, CDR2 SVGEGT. This CDR3 region has 12 residues.

This chain joins TRBV6-5 and TRBJ2-2; D not resolved. There are 14 residues in the CDR3. CDR1 and CDR2 (germline): MNHEY, SVGAGI. The V end lost 4 bases, the J end lost 0 bases, and 6 bases lay between the germline ends. CDR3 loop: CASSWSPNTGELFF. CDR3 in DNA: TGTGCCAGCAGTTGGTCGCCGAACACCGGGGAGCTGTTTTTT.

The gene calls are TRBV15 and TRBJ1-5; D uncertain. Trimming stripped 0 bases from V and 0 bases from J, with 6 bases between. Germline V gene data show CDR1 as LNHNV and CDR2 as YYDKDF (reference sequence). The CDR3 length is 15 residues. The CDR3 nucleotides read TGTGCCACCAGCAGAGATCGGTATAGCAATCAGCCCCAGCATTTT. Translation gives CATSRDRYSNQPQHF.

The chain carries TRBV29-1 and TRBJ1-2; D not resolved. CDR1 SQVTM and CDR2 ANQGSEA come from the germline V gene. The ends were cut back, 4 bases at V and 4 bases at J, with 10 bases in the middle. CDR3 length: 12 amino acids. The CDR3 DNA reads TGCAGCGTTGTAAAGAGTAGCTATGGCTACACCTTC. Encoded protein: CSVVKSSYGYTF.

The chain carries TRBV7-6 and TRBJ2-1; 10 bases are a match to TRBD2. V shed 6 bases, J shed 6 bases, and the junction held 11 bases outside the gene matches. Germline-derived CDR1 and CDR2 are SGHVS and FNYEAQ. The CDR3 length is 16 residues. The CDR3 region has the DNA TGTGCCAGCAGTTTCCTAGCGGGGGAGAAGGTCAATGAGCAGTTCTTC. Translating gives CASSFLAGEKVNEQFF.

The rearrangement joins TRBV5-1 to TRBJ2-7; D is unclear. The CDR3 runs 14 residues. Deletions cut 3 bases from V and 1 base from J, with 11 bases between. CDR1 and CDR2 (germline): SGHRS, YFSETQ. This CDR3 reads CASSSWTGSYEQYF. CDR3 bases: TGCGCCAGCAGCTCTTGGACCGGATCCTACGAGCAGTACTTC.

This chain connects TRBV2 to TRBJ1-5; 12 bases are a match to TRBD1. The CDR3 contains 16 residues. Unmatched junction bases numbered 8, after V lost 7 bases and J lost 4 bases. The germline V gene encodes CDR1 SNHLY and CDR2 FYNNEI. The CDR3 DNA reads as TGTGCCAGCAAAGAACCGGGACAGGGGGCTAATCAGCCCCAGCATTTT. This translates into CASKEPGQGANQPQHF. Complete variable domain (other parts from reference TRBV2 and TRBJ1-5): EPEVTQTPSHQVTQMGQEVILRCVPISNHLYFYWYRQILGQKVEFLVSFYNNEISEKSEIFDDQFSVERPDGSNFTLKIRSTKLEDSAMYFCASKEPGQGANQPQHFGDGTRLSIL.

V and J are TRBV4-1 and TRBJ2-4; 7 bases map to TRBD1. Germline lookup yields CDR1 MGHRA and CDR2 YSYEKL. The CDR3 runs 17 residues. The ends lost 1 base at V and 0 bases at J; junction bases unmatched: 6. The chain's CDR3 is CASSQGDSTLAKNIQYF. For the CDR3, the DNA is TGCGCCAGCAGCCAAGGGGACAGCACTTTAGCCAAAAACATTCAGTACTTC.

The V and J genes are TRBV4-3 and TRBJ2-2, with 8 positions matching TRBD1. The CDR3 extends over 17 amino acids. Germline lookup yields CDR1 LGHNA and CDR2 YSLEER. With 2 bases clipped from V and 3 bases from J, the junction kept 8 bases outside the gene matches. In DNA form, the CDR3 reads TGCGCCAGCAGCCAAAAAGGACAGGGTTTATACACCGGGGAGCTGTTTTTT. It yields the protein CASSQKGQGLYTGELFF.

This clone has just one count. The V call is TRBV24-1, the J call TRBJ2-3; 9 nucleotides align to TRBD2. CDR1 is KGHDR, CDR2 SFDVKD, per germline. The CDR3 loop spans 14 amino acids. V gave up 7 bases and J gave up 2 bases; unmatched junction bases: 3. The CDR3 protein is CATRTSGSTDTQYF. As DNA, the CDR3 is TGTGCCACCAGGACTAGCGGATCCACAGATACGCAGTATTTT.

The chain recombines TRBV19 with TRBJ2-5; D possibly corresponds to TRBD2 (7 bases). CDR1 is LNHDA and CDR2 is SQIVND in the germline V gene (reference sequence). The CDR3 loop spans 14 amino acids. Trimming removed 3 bases from V and 4 bases from J, with 12 bases in between. CDR3 residues: CASSIRGASETQYF. The CDR3 DNA reads TGTGCCAGTAGTATCCGGGGGGCGTCAGAGACCCAGTACTTC.

V and J are TRBV9 and TRBJ1-3; a weak D match, TRBD1 (5 bases). This CDR3 region has 16 residues. Germline V lookup: CDR1 SGDLS, CDR2 YYNGEE. The V end lost 1 base, the J end lost 0 bases, and 11 bases lay between the germline ends. The CDR3: CASSVNTGLSGNTIYF. The CDR3 DNA is TGTGCCAGCAGCGTAAACACAGGCCTCTCTGGAAACACCATATATTTT.

This sequence joins TRBV19 and TRBJ2-1, with 13 bases lining up with TRBD2. Per germline, CDR1 LNHDA and CDR2 SQIVND (reference sequence). CDR3 length equals 15 residues. J lost 5 bases, V lost 7 bases, and 5 bases had no gene match. The chain's CDR3 is CASKGTSGAHNEQFF. The CDR3, as DNA: TGTGCCAGTAAGGGGACTAGCGGGGCTCACAATGAGCAGTTCTTC.

The rearrangement links TRBV27 to TRBJ1-2; D uncertain. Per germline, CDR1 MNHEY and CDR2 SMNVEV (reference sequence). The CDR3 totals 15 residues. V lost 3 bases to trimming and J lost 4 bases, with 15 bases between them. CDR3 sequence (DNA): TGTGCCAGCAGTTTTGCGTCCCAATTACTCTATGGCTACACCTTC. It codes for CASSFASQLLYGYTF.

V usage is TRBV5-1 and J usage is TRBJ1-2; 10 bases agree with TRBD1. V gave up 4 bases and J gave up 2 bases; unmatched junction bases: 2. The V gene's germline CDR1 is SGHRS and CDR2 YFSETQ. The CDR3 totals 14 residues. The DNA of the CDR3 is TGCGCCAGCAGCCGGGACAGGGGCAACTATGGCTACACCTTC. Protein sequence: CASSRDRGNYGYTF.

The rearrangement uses TRBV29-1 and TRBJ2-1; 9 nucleotides line up with TRBD1. The CDR3 is made up of 16 amino acids. Germline CDR1 and CDR2: SQVTM and ANQGSEA. Trimming removed 7 bases from V and 7 bases from J; junction bases left unmatched: 17. The CDR3 sequence: CSADHDGQGSKNEQFF. The CDR3 DNA reads TGCAGCGCCGACCACGATGGACAGGGGAGTAAGAATGAGCAGTTCTTC.